The clone carrying this TCR beta chain was seen more than once but under ten times. Source study methods: Reference gene primer amplification in the assay estimated nucleated cell counts. Profiled with immunoSEQ multiplex PCR; TCRdb holds only in-frame clones, not every one. The V and J calls and clone size are taken from that table; D and trimming were inferred from the DNA. The table has approximately 220,000 clones, roughly 84% seen once. The sample belongs to a study of blood T cell repertoires in COVID-19. Study-level background: There were acute and convalescent COVID-19 samples, and they came from the United States, Italy and Spain. PBMCs, B-cell-depleted T cells, or T cells were the source of the cDNA or gDNA that made up the material.

CDR1 and CDR2 (germline): SNHLY, FYNNEI. CDR3 size: 15 residues. V was clipped by 7 bases and J by 3 bases; unmatched bases: 6. The clonotype originates from a man aged 35 to 55 with acute or convalescent COVID-19. The sequencing input was peripheral blood. This rearrangement joins TRBV2 to TRBJ2-1, with 10 bases identical to TRBD2. DNA of the CDR3: TGTGCCAGCATGGCGGCTAGCGGGAGCTACAATGAGCAGTTCTTC. The encoded protein is CASMAASGSYNEQFF.